These T cell receptor beta chains were read from a single sample in a study of T cell responses to AZD1222 COVID-19 vaccine. The method was immunoSEQ multiplex PCR; TCRdb's version includes in-frame clones alone and lacks a portion of them. This sample has 95,000 to 130,000 clones, with 88% found just once. The sample here was peripheral blood, taken on day 0 of AZD1222 vaccination. All receptors derive from an adult in good health. CDR3s include the opening cysteine and the closing phenylalanine or tryptophan. The order of the fields is V gene, J gene, D gene, clone size, CDR3 protein, CDR3 DNA. A D gene is named only where the DNA matches it firmly. Not every row has a clone size; where given, it reads once, few, many or a size class.

>TRBV7-2|TRBJ2-7|.|.
CASSYTTYEQYF
TGTGCCAGCAGTTACACCACCTACGAGCAGTACTTC
>TRBV4-1|TRBJ1-6|.|.
CASRQGGSNSPLHF
TGCGCCAGCAGACAGGGTGGAAGTAATTCACCCCTCCACTTT
>TRBV5-1|TRBJ2-3|.|.
CASSALGGRGDTQYF
TGCGCCAGCAGCGCTCTTGGGGGGCGCGGGGATACGCAGTATTTT
>TRBV21-1|TRBJ1-4|.|.
CASSKGRGEVEKLFF
TGTGCCAGCAGCAAAGGTAGGGGAGAAGTCGAAAAACTGTTTTTT
>TRBV7-2|TRBJ2-7|TRBD2|.
CASSLWRGAYEQYF
TGTGCCAGCAGCTTGTGGCGGGGGGCTTACGAGCAGTACTTC
>TRBV5-1|TRBJ2-7|.|.
CASSSVGGNSYEQYF
TGCGCCAGCAGCTCTGTGGGCGGGAACTCCTACGAGCAGTACTTC
>TRBV5-1|TRBJ2-2|.|.
CASSRRANTGELFF
TGCGCCAGCAGCCGCCGGGCAAACACCGGGGAGCTGTTTTTT
>TRBV5-6|TRBJ1-6|.|few
CASSLSWGNSPLHF
TGTGCCAGCAGCTTGTCGTGGGGAAATTCACCCCTCCACTTT
>TRBV6-1|TRBJ2-3|.|.
CASSETPLTDTQYF
TGTGCCAGCAGTGAGACCCCACTCACAGATACGCAGTATTTT
>TRBV4-3|TRBJ2-3|TRBD1|.
CASSQDRNRGRTDTQYF
TGCGCCAGCAGCCAAGACAGGAACAGGGGGCGCACAGATACGCAGTATTTT
>TRBV5-6|TRBJ1-3|.|.
CASSLKGFGNTIYF
TGTGCCAGCAGCTTGAAAGGGTTTGGAAACACCATATATTTT
>TRBV4-2|TRBJ2-1|TRBD2|.
CASSQDPMGSGGAHEQFF
TGTGCCAGCAGCCAAGATCCCATGGGGAGCGGGGGGGCTCATGAGCAGTTCTTC
>TRBV29-1|TRBJ2-5|.|.
CSVEDLLEADLRYF
TGCAGCGTTGAAGATCTTCTGGAGGCGGACCTCCGTTACTTC
>TRBV4-1|TRBJ2-6|.|.
CASSQDWGRYSGANVLTF
TGCGCCAGCAGCCAAGATTGGGGCAGATACTCTGGGGCCAACGTCCTGACTTTC
>TRBV20-1|TRBJ1-6|.|.
CSASRITQGTSSYNSPLHF
TGCAGTGCTAGTAGGATTACGCAGGGAACGAGCTCCTATAATTCACCCCTCCACTTT
>TRBV5-1|TRBJ1-4|TRBD1|.
CASSPGQGNEKLFF
TGCGCCAGCTCCCCGGGACAGGGGAATGAAAAACTGTTTTTT
>TRBV6-5|TRBJ1-2|.|.
CASSYGGSAGYTF
TGTGCCAGCAGTTACGGGGGATCCGCTGGCTACACCTTC
>TRBV3-1/TRBV3-2|TRBJ2-4|.|.
CASSLGVGKNIQYF
TGTGCCAGCAGCTTAGGGGTGGGCAAAAACATTCAGTACTTC
>TRBV5-1|TRBJ1-4|.|.
CASSPQALEEKLFF
TGCGCCAGCAGCCCCCAGGCGTTGGAGGAAAAACTGTTTTTT
>TRBV30|TRBJ1-1|.|.
CAWSVGQMNTEAFF
TGTGCCTGGAGTGTCGGCCAGATGAACACTGAAGCTTTCTTT
>TRBV11-2|TRBJ1-5|.|once
CASSLGQANNQPQHF
TGTGCCAGCAGCTTGGGGCAGGCCAACAATCAGCCCCAGCATTTT
>TRBV28|TRBJ1-2|TRBD1|.
CASSPGTAPRGYGYTF
TGTGCCAGCAGTCCCGGGACAGCCCCACGGGGCTATGGCTACACCTTC
>TRBV11-1|TRBJ2-7|.|.
CASSHPTGFSYEQYF
TGTGCCAGCAGTCATCCGACGGGGTTCTCCTACGAGCAGTACTTC
>TRBV3-1/TRBV3-2|TRBJ2-1|TRBD2|once
CASSLGLAGAYNEQFF
TGTGCCAGCAGCCTCGGACTAGCGGGGGCTTACAATGAGCAGTTCTTC
>TRBV7-3|TRBJ2-7|.|.
CASSLNGGVSYEQYF
TGTGCCAGCAGCTTAAACGGGGGCGTTTCCTACGAGCAGTACTTC
>TRBV4-1|TRBJ1-2|TRBD1|.
CASSQTPGQGVTNYGYTF
TGCGCCAGCAGCCAGACACCGGGACAGGGGGTTACTAACTATGGCTACACCTTC
>TRBV7-2|TRBJ2-3|TRBD2|.
CASSPRHSGRGTDTQYF
TGTGCCAGCAGCCCAAGGCATAGCGGGAGGGGCACAGATACGCAGTATTTT
>TRBV2|TRBJ1-2|.|.
CASSEQGGLNYGYTF
TGTGCCAGCAGTGAGCAAGGGGGGCTCAACTATGGCTACACCTTC
>TRBV7-2|TRBJ2-5|.|.
CASSLASPQETQYF
TGTGCCAGCAGCTTAGCGTCGCCTCAAGAGACCCAGTACTTC
>TRBV2|TRBJ2-1|.|.
CASRGTGLNEQFF
TGTGCCAGCAGAGGGACGGGATTGAATGAGCAGTTCTTC
>TRBV9|TRBJ2-1|TRBD2|.
CASSVGGRYNEQFF
TGTGCCAGCAGCGTAGGCGGGAGATACAATGAGCAGTTCTTC
>TRBV6-5|TRBJ2-1|.|.
CASLRTRAEGNEQFF
TGTGCCAGCCTACGGACGCGCGCGGAGGGCAATGAGCAGTTCTTC
>TRBV19|TRBJ2-3|TRBD1|once
CASSTDRVRTDTQYF
TGTGCCAGTAGTACGGACAGGGTGCGAACAGATACGCAGTATTTT
>TRBV19|TRBJ1-1|.|once
CASRTGFTEAFF
TGTGCCAGTAGAACAGGGTTCACTGAAGCTTTCTTT